The 20 T cell receptor beta chains below all came from one sample that was sequenced in a study of radiotherapy plus CTLA-4 blockade in lung cancer. Assay: immunoSEQ multiplex PCR; the TCRdb copy retains only in-frame clones and omits some. The table has about 98,000 clones, 80% to 90% seen once. Sample: peripheral blood, taken from a patient treated with radiotherapy plus ipilimumab. These receptors were taken from a human donor with non-small cell lung cancer that progressed on radiotherapy plus ipilimumab.

The V gene is TRBV7-9, the J gene TRBJ2-5, with TRBD1 identical over 7 bases. V gave up 2 bases and J gave up 11 bases; unmatched junction bases: 17. The germline V gene encodes CDR1 SEHNR and CDR2 FQNEAQ (reference sequence). This CDR3 contains 16 residues. The CDR3 region is CASSLTLGGTPLEQYF. CDR3 coding DNA: TGTGCCAGCAGCTTAACCCTAGGGGGCACGCCCCTGGAGCAGTACTTC.

The V call is TRBV7-6, the J call TRBJ2-2; D perhaps matches TRBD2 (5 bases). This CDR3 comprises 15 residues. Deletions cut 4 bases from V and 1 base from J, with 10 bases between. In germline, CDR1 is SGHVS, CDR2 FNYEAQ. This CDR3 reads CASSSRAENTGELFF. The CDR3 DNA reads as TGTGCCAGCAGCTCAAGAGCGGAGAACACCGGGGAGCTGTTTTTT.

The chain combines TRBV7-9 with TRBJ2-7; 9 bases fit TRBD1. This CDR3 has 14 amino acids. Germline CDR1 reads SEHNR; CDR2 reads FQNEAQ (reference sequence). The ends lost 5 bases at V and 3 bases at J; junction bases unmatched: 5. DNA for the CDR3: TGTGCCAGCAGCCCACCGACAGGGGGCTACGAGCAGTACTTC. As protein: CASSPPTGGYEQYF.

A single count supports this clone. CDR3 in DNA: TGTGCCAGCAGCTTGGGTACCCTTAGTGGCTACACCTTC. Amino acid sequence: CASSLGTLSGYTF. The chain is built from TRBV5-6 and TRBJ1-2; D not resolved. V was shortened by 0 bases and J by 7 bases, with 10 bases between the two germline ends. CDR3 size: 13 residues. Germline CDR1 reads SGHDT; CDR2 reads YYEEEE.

The chain joins TRBV27 to TRBJ2-7; TRBD2 is a possible D gene (5 bases). The CDR3 consists of 15 residues. V was trimmed by 2 bases and J by 7 bases, leaving 18 bases between them. CDR1 MNHEY and CDR2 SMNVEV come from the germline V gene (reference sequence). The CDR3 nucleotides read TGTGCCAGCAGTTTAGGAGGCGGGCCCGGGTATGAGCAGTACTTC. It is translated as CASSLGGGPGYEQYF.

The chain links TRBV25-1 to TRBJ2-4; the D is unclear. Trimming took off 2 bases at V and 7 bases at J, with 9 bases between the two ends. The CDR3 is 13 residues long. The V gene's germline CDR1 is MGHDK and CDR2 SYGVNS. The CDR3 loop is CASSETWTNIQYF. Written as DNA, the CDR3 is TGTGCCAGCAGTGAAACCTGGACCAACATTCAGTACTTC.

The chain is built from TRBV14 and TRBJ2-7; 9 positions agree with TRBD2. V shed 4 bases and J 7 bases; nucleotides not matched to a gene: 5. CDR3 length: 13 amino acids. Germline V gene lookup returns CDR1 SGHDN and CDR2 FVKESK. The CDR3 DNA sequence: TGTGCCAGCAGCCCCGGACTAGCGACGGAGCAGTACTTC. Its translation: CASSPGLATEQYF.

This chain links TRBV15 with TRBJ1-3; perhaps TRBD1 as D (5 bases). The CDR3 extends over 15 amino acids. V was cut by 5 bases and J by 0 bases, with 11 bases left in between. From germline, CDR1 is LNHNV and CDR2 YYDKDF (reference sequence). The CDR3 protein is CATSWGGDSGNTIYF. CDR3 DNA: TGTGCCACCAGCTGGGGGGGGGACTCTGGAAACACCATATATTTT.

This sequence joins TRBV19 and TRBJ1-2; 9 bases are shared with TRBD1. The CDR3 consists of 14 residues. V lost 5 bases and J lost 5; bases outside the gene matches: 6. Germline V gene lookup returns CDR1 LNHDA and CDR2 SQIVND (reference sequence). The CDR3 here is CASSGRDRDYGYTF. CDR3 DNA: TGTGCCAGTAGTGGCCGGGACAGGGATTATGGCTACACCTTC. Complete variable domain (other parts from reference TRBV19 and TRBJ1-2): DGGITQSPKYLFRKEGQNVTLSCEQNLNHDAMYWYRQDPGQGLRLIYYSQIVNDFQKGDIAEGYSVSREKKESFPLTVTSAQKNPTAFYLCASSGRDRDYGYTFGSGTRLTVV.

The chain couples TRBV25-1 to TRBJ2-1, with 9 bases matching TRBD2. Losses at the gene ends were 9 bases for V and 8 bases for J; bases not matched to a gene: 11. Germline values: CDR1 MGHDK, CDR2 SYGVNS. CDR3 length: 14 residues. The CDR3 nucleotides are TGTGCCAGTTCCCTAGCGGGAAGAAGGGATGAGCAGTTCTTC. Its protein is CASSLAGRRDEQFF. Using reference TRBV25-1 and TRBJ2-1 for the parts outside the CDR3, the full variable domain is EADIYQTPRYLVIGTGKKITLECSQTMGHDKMYWYQQDPGMELHLIHYSYGVNSTEKGDLSSESTVSRIRTEHFPLTLESARPSHTSQYLCASSLAGRRDEQFFGPGTRLTVL.

The chain joins TRBV27 to TRBJ2-5, with unresolved D. Deletions cut 4 bases from V and 1 base from J, with 13 bases between. The CDR3 extends over 15 amino acids. The germline gives CDR1 MNHEY, CDR2 SMNVEV (reference sequence). CDR3 nucleotide sequence: TGTGCCAGCAGTTCTCGGGTGGAAGCCCAAGAGACCCAGTACTTC. Protein sequence: CASSSRVEAQETQYF.

The V gene is TRBV19, the J gene TRBJ2-7; TRBD2 matches at 11 bases. Germline V gene data show CDR1 as LNHDA and CDR2 as SQIVND (reference sequence). The CDR3 contains 16 residues. Losses at the gene ends were 4 bases for V and 2 bases for J; bases not matched to a gene: 7. CDR3 in DNA: TGTGCCAGTAGTAGGGGGACTAGCGGAGATACCTACGAGCAGTACTTC. This sequence encodes CASSRGTSGDTYEQYF. Together with reference TRBV19 and TRBJ2-7, the CDR3 gives the full variable domain: DGGITQSPKYLFRKEGQNVTLSCEQNLNHDAMYWYRQDPGQGLRLIYYSQIVNDFQKGDIAEGYSVSREKKESFPLTVTSAQKNPTAFYLCASSRGTSGDTYEQYFGPGTRLTVT.

The rearrangement uses TRBV10-1 and TRBJ2-7; the D gene is possibly TRBD2 (6 bases). Germline loops: CDR1 WNHNN, CDR2 SYGVQD (reference sequence). This CDR3 has 15 residues. The V gene lost 6 bases and the J gene lost 4 bases, with 19 bases spanning the gap. This CDR3 is CASSPSGAESYEQYF. The CDR3 DNA follows: TGCGCCAGCAGCCCCTCGGGAGCGGAGAGTTACGAGCAGTACTTC.

The chain combines TRBV4-1 with TRBJ1-2, with 7 bases identical to TRBD1. CDR3 length: 14 residues. The V gene's germline CDR1 is MGHRA and CDR2 YSYEKL. V shed 1 base, J shed 8 bases, and the junction held 7 bases outside the gene matches. DNA for the CDR3: TGCGCCAGCAGCCAAGTAGGGGGCTCCGGGGGCTACACCTTC. Translating gives CASSQVGGSGGYTF.

The gene calls are TRBV18 and TRBJ2-6, with D perhaps assigned TRBD1 or TRBD2 (5 bases each). The V end was cut by 4 bases, the J end by 4 bases, with 17 bases between. CDR1 and CDR2 from the germline V gene are KGHSH and LQKENI. The CDR3 has 17 amino acids. As DNA, the CDR3 is TGTGCCAGCTCACTTCAGGGACCGGCGGCCGGGGCCAACGTCCTGACTTTC. It encodes CASSLQGPAAGANVLTF. Full variable domain (remainder filled in from reference TRBV18 and TRBJ2-6): NAGVMQNPRHLVRRRGQEARLRCSPMKGHSHVYWYRQLPEEGLKFMVYLQKENIIDESGMPKERFSAEFPKEGPSILRIQQVVRGDSAAYFCASSLQGPAAGANVLTFGAGSRLTVL.

The chain uses TRBV15 and TRBJ2-2, with D maybe TRBD2 (5 bases). The CDR3 sequence is 13 residues long. The germline V gene encodes CDR1 LNHNV and CDR2 YYDKDF (reference sequence). V dropped 1 base and J dropped 7 bases, with 7 bases sitting between them. This chain's CDR3 is CATSRVRGGELFF. The CDR3 DNA is TGTGCCACCAGCAGAGTACGGGGCGGGGAGCTGTTTTTT. Full variable domain (remainder filled in from reference TRBV15 and TRBJ2-2): DAMVIQNPRYQVTQFGKPVTLSCSQTLNHNVMYWYQQKSSQAPKLLFHYYDKDFNNEADTPDNFQSRRPNTSFCFLDIRSPGLGDTAMYLCATSRVRGGELFFGEGSRLTVL.

The J gene is TRBJ1-2, the V gene TRBV7-6, with 9 bases that match TRBD1. The CDR3 has 16 residues. V dropped 0 bases and J dropped 6; count of bases not matched to a gene: 8. Per germline, CDR1 SGHVS and CDR2 FNYEAQ. The CDR3 region has the DNA TGTGCCAGCAGCTTAGCGGGGACAGGGACTAGCGATGGCTACACCTTC. Amino acids: CASSLAGTGTSDGYTF. Together with reference TRBV7-6 and TRBJ1-2, the CDR3 gives the full variable domain: GAGVSQSPRYKVTKRGQDVALRCDPISGHVSLYWYRQALGQGPEFLTYFNYEAQQDKSGLPNDRFSAERPEGSISTLTIQRTEQRDSAMYRCASSLAGTGTSDGYTFGSGTRLTVV.

V usage is TRBV19 and J usage is TRBJ2-3; D gene unclear. Between the trimmed V and J ends, which lost 9 bases and 0 bases, there was a span of 10 bases. CDR3 length: 13 amino acids. Germline CDR1 and CDR2: LNHDA and SQIVND (reference sequence). CDR3 bases: TGTGCCAGCGCAGGTACTAGCACAGATACGCAGTATTTT. This codes for CASAGTSTDTQYF.

This clone is categorized as medium-sized. The chain recombines TRBV5-6 with TRBJ1-1; 8 bases agree with TRBD1. Germline V gives CDR1 SGHDT, CDR2 YYEEEE. The trim removed 3 bases at V and 5 bases at J, leaving 6 bases unmatched. This CDR3 contains 14 residues. The CDR3 region has the DNA TGTGCCAGCAGCTCCGGACAGGGCAGGACTGAAGCTTTCTTT. It encodes CASSSGQGRTEAFF. Variable domain in full (rest from reference TRBV5-6 and TRBJ1-1): DAGVTQSPTHLIKTRGQQVTLRCSPKSGHDTVSWYQQALGQGPQFIFQYYEEEERQRGNFPDRFSGHQFPNYSSELNVNALLLGDSALYLCASSSGQGRTEAFFGQGTRLTVV.

This chain uses TRBV5-7 with TRBJ2-7; no definite D call. TRBV5-7 counts as an open reading frame of uncertain function. V was cut by 3 bases and J by 2 bases, with 9 bases left in between. CDR3 length: 13 residues. This chain's CDR3 is CASSSQQTYEQYF. CDR3 DNA: TGTGCCAGCAGCTCCCAGCAAACCTACGAGCAGTACTTC.